The text below deals with one T cell receptor beta chain. At one of its ends the junction is not consistent with the germline gene, which may arise from a read error. A modified ARM-PCR protocol with three rounds of nested PCR amplified TCRbeta. TCRdb re-called the multiplex PCR reads with MiXCR, one entry per CDR3 protein. The table has some 80,000 distinct CDR3 sequences, around 80% seen once. The sample belongs to a study of tumor and adjacent non-tumor tissue in lung cancer. Study background: On average, productive TCRbeta reads reached a few million per sample.

Germline V gives CDR1 MNHNY, CDR2 SVGAGI (reference sequence). This CDR3 spans 16 amino acids. This sample's RNA came from whole unsorted tissue. The normal lung tissue was taken more than 3 cm from the tumor edge. Chemotherapy-naive patients with new lung cancer underwent thoracic surgery in China, August–November 2014. The chain joins TRBV6-6 to TRBJ2-4; 7 bases align to TRBD2. The sequence was collected from a woman aged 50 to 60 with non-small cell lung cancer. The sequencing input was distant non-tumor lung tissue. The chain's CDR3 is CANSPGEGKFRDILYF. Written as DNA, the CDR3 is TGTGCCAACAGTCCCGGGGAGGGGAAGTTTAGAGACATTCTGTACTTC.